This T cell receptor beta chain derives from a study of Ad26.COV2.S vaccination and SARS-CoV-2 variants. Whole-study findings and limits: Non-spike TCR breadth did not differ much between vaccine and placebo recipients. Reports say spike-specific CD8+ and CD4+ T cell responses covered substantial breadth after vaccination. Vaccine recipients surpassed placebo recipients in spike-specific TCR breadth. Total T cell responses were possibly underestimated by TCR breadth and depth analyses.

In the case of this clone: The antigen is undetermined. Other DNA sequences in the sample encode the same CDR3.

Treatment described: roughly 18 received Ad26.COV2.S at low or high dose, single or two shots; 5 received placebo; per-sample allocation not given. Samples came from day 63 after the first vaccine or placebo injection. Produced via immunoSEQ multiplex PCR; TCRdb's table is partial and in-frame only. This table has fewer than 400,000 clones, 86% appearing once. CDR3 size: 14 residues. Germline lookup yields CDR1 SGHTA and CDR2 FQGNSA. V dropped 2 bases and J dropped 5; count of bases not matched to a gene: 2. The chain recombines TRBV7-2 with TRBJ2-5, with 10 bases matching TRBD2. The TCR sequence derives from a person between 18 and 65 years old who received the Ad26.COV2.S COVID-19 vaccine or a placebo. The sequencing here drew on peripheral blood, taken in a trial of Ad26.COV2.S vaccine versus placebo. As DNA, the CDR3 is TGTGCCAGCAGCTTAAGCGGGGGGGCTGAGACCCAGTACTTC. Its translation is CASSLSGGAETQYF.